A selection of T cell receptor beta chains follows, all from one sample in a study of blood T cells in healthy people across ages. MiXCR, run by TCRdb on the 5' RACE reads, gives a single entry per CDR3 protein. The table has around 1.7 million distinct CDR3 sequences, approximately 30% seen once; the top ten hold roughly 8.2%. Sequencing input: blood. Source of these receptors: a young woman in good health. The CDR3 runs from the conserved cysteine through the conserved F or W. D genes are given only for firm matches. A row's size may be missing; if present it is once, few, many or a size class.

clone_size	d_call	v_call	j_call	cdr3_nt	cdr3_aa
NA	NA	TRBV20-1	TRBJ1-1	TGCAGTGCTCGTCGACAGACCGCTGGTGAAGCTTTCTTT	CSARRQTAGEAFF
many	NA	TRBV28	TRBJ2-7	TGTGCCAGCAGAGTGGTAGGGGCAAGCTCCTACGAGCAGTACTTC	CASRVVGASSYEQYF
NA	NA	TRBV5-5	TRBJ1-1	TGTGCCAGCCGCGCGGAGGGCGGGAGCACTGAAGCTTTCTTT	CASRAEGGSTEAFF
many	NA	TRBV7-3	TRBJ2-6	TGTGCCAGCAGCTTAGTCCCGAGGGGGTCTGGGGCCAACGTCCTGACTTTC	CASSLVPRGSGANVLTF
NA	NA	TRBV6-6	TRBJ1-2	TGTGCCAGCAGTGGATACAGTGCCGGGGGCTACACCTTC	CASSGYSAGGYTF
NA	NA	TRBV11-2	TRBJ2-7	TGTGCCAGCAGCTTAGTCTTAGCAGACAGCTCCTACGAGCAGTACTTC	CASSLVLADSSYEQYF
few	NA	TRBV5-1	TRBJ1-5	TGCGCCAGCAGCAATGGGGAGGGGATAAATCAGCCCCAGCATTTT	CASSNGEGINQPQHF
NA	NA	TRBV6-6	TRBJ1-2	TGTGCCAGCAGTTACTCGATCGGGTCGTGGGACGACTATGGCTACACCTTC	CASSYSIGSWDDYGYTF
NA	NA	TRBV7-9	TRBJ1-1	TGTGCCAGCAGCTTCCAGGGTTCTGAAGCTTTCTTT	CASSFQGSEAFF
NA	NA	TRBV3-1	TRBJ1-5	TGTGCCAGTGGGGATTCCGGGACTCAGCCCCAGCATTTT	CASGDSGTQPQHF
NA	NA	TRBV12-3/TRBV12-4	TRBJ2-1	TGTGCCAGCACCTTACCAGGGAGGTATGAGCAGTTCTTC	CASTLPGRYEQFF
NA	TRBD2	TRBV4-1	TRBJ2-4	TGCGCCAGCAGCCATGGACTAGCGGGAGGGCCTTCCAAAAACATTCAGTACTTC	CASSHGLAGGPSKNIQYF
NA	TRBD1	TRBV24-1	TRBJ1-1	TGTGCCACCAGTGATTTCAACAGGGGGTGCACTGAAGCTTTCTTT	CATSDFNRGCTEAFF
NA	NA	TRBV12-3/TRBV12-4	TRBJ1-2	TGTGCCTGCAGCCTCGGAGGGGCTAACTATGGCTACACCTTC	CACSLGGANYGYTF
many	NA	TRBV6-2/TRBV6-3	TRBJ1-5	TGTGCCAGCCAGGATCCTGATCAGCCCCAGCATTTT	CASQDPDQPQHF